The clone carrying this T cell receptor (beta chain) was detected once. CD8 cells regarded as naive lacked CD45RO, were positively chosen for CCR7, and omitted terminally differentiated effector memory CD45RA+ cells. The data stem from a study of shared clonotypes between healthy human individuals. The table came from immunoSEQ multiplex PCR; TCRdb's copy has only in-frame clones and leaves some out. Of around 1.9 million clones in the sample, approximately 94% were seen once. The sequence was obtained from a man aged 18-30 years in good health. Some clones in this sample may be carry-over from other donors' samples. The specimen was naive CD8+ T cells from PBMCs.

As DNA, the CDR3 is TGTGCCAGCAGCCGACTTCTTGAGAGACTAGCTAAGATTACTAGCACAGATACGCAGTATTTT. Translated, it gives CASSRLLERLAKITSTDTQYF. V gene TRBV13 combines with J gene TRBJ2-3, with TRBD2 matching 7 bases. Germline V gene lookup returns CDR1 PRHDT and CDR2 FYEKMQ (reference sequence). The CDR3 runs to 21 residues. V trimming: 5 bases; J trimming: 0 bases; junction bases outside the gene matches: 23.